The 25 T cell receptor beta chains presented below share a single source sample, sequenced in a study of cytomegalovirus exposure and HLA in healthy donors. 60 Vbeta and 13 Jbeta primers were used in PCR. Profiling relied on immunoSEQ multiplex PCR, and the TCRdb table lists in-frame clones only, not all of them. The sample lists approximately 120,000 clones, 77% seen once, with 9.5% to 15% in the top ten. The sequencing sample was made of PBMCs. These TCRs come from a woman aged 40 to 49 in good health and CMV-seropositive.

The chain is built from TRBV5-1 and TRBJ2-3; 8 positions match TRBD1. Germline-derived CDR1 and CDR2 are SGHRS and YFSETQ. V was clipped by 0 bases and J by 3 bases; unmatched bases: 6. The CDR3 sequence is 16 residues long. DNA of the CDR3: TGCGCCAGCAGCTTGGGGCAGGGGGCGCTTACAGATACGCAGTATTTT. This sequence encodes CASSLGQGALTDTQYF.

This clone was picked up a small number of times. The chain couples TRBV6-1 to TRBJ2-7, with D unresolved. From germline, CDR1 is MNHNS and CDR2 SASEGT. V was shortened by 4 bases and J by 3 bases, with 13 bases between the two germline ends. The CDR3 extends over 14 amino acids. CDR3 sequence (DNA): TGTGCCAGCAGTGCCGCGGAACCCCTCTACGAGCAGTACTTC. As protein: CASSAAEPLYEQYF.

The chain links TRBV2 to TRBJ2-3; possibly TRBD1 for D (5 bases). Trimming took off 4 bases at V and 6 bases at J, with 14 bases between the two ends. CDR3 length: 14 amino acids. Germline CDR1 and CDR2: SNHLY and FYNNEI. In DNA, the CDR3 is TGTGCCAGCAGTGGTCTTTTGCCAGGGGATACGCAGTATTTT. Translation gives CASSGLLPGDTQYF.

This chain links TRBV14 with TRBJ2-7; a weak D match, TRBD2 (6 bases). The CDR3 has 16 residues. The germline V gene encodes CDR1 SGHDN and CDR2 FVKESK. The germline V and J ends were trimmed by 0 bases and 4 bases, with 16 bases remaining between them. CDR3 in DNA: TGTGCCAGCAGCCAAGATTCGCTGGGCGGGGAGTACGAGCAGTACTTC. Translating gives CASSQDSLGGEYEQYF. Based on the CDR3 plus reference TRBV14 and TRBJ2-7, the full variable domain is EAGVTQFPSHSVIEKGQTVTLRCDPISGHDNLYWYRRVMGKEIKFLLHFVKESKQDESGMPNNRFLAERTGGTYSTLKVQPAELEDSGVYFCASSQDSLGGEYEQYFGPGTRLTVT.

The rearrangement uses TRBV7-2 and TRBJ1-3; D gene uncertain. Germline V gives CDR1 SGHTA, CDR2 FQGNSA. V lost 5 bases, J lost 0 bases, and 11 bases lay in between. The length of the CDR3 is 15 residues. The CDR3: CASSGQLISGNTIYF. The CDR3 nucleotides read TGTGCCAGCAGCGGCCAGTTGATCTCTGGAAACACCATATATTTT.

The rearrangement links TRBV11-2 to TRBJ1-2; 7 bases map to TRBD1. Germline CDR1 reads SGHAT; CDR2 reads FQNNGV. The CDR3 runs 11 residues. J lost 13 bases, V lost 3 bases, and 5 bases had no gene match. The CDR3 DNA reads TGTGCCAGCAGCTTTGAACAGGGGCCCACCTTC. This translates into CASSFEQGPTF.

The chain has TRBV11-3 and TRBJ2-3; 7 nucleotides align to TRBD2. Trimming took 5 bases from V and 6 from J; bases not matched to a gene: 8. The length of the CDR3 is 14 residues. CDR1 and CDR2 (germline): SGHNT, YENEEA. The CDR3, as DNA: TGTGCCAGCAGCCCGGGGGGAGGGTCGGATACGCAGTATTTT. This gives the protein CASSPGGGSDTQYF.

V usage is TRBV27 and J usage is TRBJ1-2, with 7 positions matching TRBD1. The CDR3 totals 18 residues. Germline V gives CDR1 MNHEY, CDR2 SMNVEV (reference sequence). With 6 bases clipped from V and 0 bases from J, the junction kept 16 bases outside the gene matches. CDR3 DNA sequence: TGTGCCAGCAGCCGAAATCCCCGGGACAGAAACCCTAACTATGGCTACACCTTC. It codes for CASSRNPRDRNPNYGYTF.

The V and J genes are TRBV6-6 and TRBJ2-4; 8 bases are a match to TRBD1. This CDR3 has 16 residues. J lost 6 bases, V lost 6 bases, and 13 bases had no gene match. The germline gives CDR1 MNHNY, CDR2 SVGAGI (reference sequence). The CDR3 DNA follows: TGTGCCAGCAGCTATCCCGGACAGGGTAGTAGAAACATTCAGTACTTC. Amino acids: CASSYPGQGSRNIQYF.

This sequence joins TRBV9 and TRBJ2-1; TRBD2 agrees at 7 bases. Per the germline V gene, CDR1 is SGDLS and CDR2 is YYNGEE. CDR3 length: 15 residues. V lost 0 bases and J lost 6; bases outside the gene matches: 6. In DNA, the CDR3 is TGTGCCAGCAGCGTAGAAGCGGGAATGGGCAATGAGCAGTTCTTC. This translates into CASSVEAGMGNEQFF.

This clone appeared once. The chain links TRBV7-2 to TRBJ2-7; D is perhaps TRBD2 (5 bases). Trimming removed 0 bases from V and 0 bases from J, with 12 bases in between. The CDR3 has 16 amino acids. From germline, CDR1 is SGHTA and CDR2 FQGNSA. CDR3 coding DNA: TGTGCCAGCAGCTTAGCGGTGAATAGCGACTCCTACGAGCAGTACTTC. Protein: CASSLAVNSDSYEQYF.

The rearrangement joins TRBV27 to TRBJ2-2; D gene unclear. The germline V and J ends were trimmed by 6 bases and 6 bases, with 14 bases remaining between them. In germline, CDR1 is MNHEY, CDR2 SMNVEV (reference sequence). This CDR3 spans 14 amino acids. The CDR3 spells CASSHNDESGELFF. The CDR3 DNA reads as TGTGCCAGCAGCCATAACGATGAGTCCGGGGAGCTGTTTTTT.

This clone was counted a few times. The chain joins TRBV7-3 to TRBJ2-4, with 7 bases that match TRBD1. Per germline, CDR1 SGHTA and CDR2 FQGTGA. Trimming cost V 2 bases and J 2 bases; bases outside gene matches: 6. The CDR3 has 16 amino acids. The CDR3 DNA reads TGTGCCAGCAGCTTAGGACAGGCGTTAACCAAAAACATTCAGTACTTC. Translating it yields CASSLGQALTKNIQYF.

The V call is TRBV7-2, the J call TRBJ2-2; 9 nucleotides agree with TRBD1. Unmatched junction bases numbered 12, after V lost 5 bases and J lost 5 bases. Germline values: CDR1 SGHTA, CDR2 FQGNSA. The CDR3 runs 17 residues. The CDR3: CASSAPTGGQGTGELFF. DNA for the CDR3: TGTGCCAGCAGCGCCCCCACGGGAGGACAGGGGACCGGGGAGCTGTTTTTT.

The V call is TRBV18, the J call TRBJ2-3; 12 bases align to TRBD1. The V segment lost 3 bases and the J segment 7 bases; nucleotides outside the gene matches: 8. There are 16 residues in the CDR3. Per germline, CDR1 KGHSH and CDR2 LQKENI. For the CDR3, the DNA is TGTGCCAGCTCACCGCTACCGGGACAGGGGGCAAATACGCAGTATTTT. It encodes CASSPLPGQGANTQYF.

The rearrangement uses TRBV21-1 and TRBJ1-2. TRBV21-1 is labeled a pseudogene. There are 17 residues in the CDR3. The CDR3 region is CASRCPAGARRGYGYTF. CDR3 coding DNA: TGTGCCAGCAGATGCCCAGCGGGGGCGCGACGTGGCTATGGCTACACCTTC.

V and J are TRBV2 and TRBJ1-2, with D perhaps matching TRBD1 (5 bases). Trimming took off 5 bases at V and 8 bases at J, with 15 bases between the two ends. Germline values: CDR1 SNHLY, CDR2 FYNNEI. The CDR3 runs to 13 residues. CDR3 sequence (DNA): TGTGCCAGCAGTTATGACAGTATTATCGGCTACACCTTC. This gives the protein CASSYDSIIGYTF.

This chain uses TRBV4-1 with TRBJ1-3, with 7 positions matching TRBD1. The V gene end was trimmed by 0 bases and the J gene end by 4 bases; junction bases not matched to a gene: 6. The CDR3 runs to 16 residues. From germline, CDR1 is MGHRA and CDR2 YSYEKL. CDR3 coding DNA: TGCGCCAGCAGCCAAGAGAGAACAGGGGTAGGAAACACCATATATTTT. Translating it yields CASSQERTGVGNTIYF.

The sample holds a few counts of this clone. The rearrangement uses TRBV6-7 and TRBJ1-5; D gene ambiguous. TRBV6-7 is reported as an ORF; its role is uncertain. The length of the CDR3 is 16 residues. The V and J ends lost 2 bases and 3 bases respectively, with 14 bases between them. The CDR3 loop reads CASSYVPETHNQPQHF. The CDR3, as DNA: TGTGCCAGCAGTTACGTCCCCGAAACTCACAATCAGCCCCAGCATTTT.

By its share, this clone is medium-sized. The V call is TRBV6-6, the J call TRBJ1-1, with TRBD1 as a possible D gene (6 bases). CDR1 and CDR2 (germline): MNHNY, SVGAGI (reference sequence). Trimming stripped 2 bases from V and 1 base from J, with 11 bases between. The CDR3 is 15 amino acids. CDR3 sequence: CASSYLLGQNTEAFF. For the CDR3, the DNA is TGTGCCAGCAGTTACCTCCTGGGACAGAACACTGAAGCTTTCTTT.

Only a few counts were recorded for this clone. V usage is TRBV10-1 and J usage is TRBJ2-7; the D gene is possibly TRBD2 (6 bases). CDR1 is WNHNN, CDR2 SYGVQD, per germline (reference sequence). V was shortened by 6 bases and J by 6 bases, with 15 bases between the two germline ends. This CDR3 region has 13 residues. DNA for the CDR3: TGCGCCAGCAGCTCAGGACTAAGAGGCGAGCAGTACTTC. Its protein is CASSSGLRGEQYF.

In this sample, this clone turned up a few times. In DNA, the CDR3 is TGCGCCAGCAGCCAATTGGGCTTTAATACGCAGTATTTT. Translation: CASSQLGFNTQYF. V gene TRBV4-1 combines with J gene TRBJ2-3, with D hard to call. The CDR3 loop spans 13 amino acids. The germline V and J ends were trimmed by 2 bases and 7 bases, with 10 bases remaining between them. Germline CDR1 reads MGHRA; CDR2 reads YSYEKL.

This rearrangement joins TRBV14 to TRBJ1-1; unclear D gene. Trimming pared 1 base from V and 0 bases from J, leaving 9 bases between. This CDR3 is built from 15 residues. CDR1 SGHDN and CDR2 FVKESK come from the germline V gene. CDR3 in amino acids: CASSQGERMNTEAFF. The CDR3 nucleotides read TGTGCCAGCAGCCAAGGGGAGCGAATGAACACTGAAGCTTTCTTT.

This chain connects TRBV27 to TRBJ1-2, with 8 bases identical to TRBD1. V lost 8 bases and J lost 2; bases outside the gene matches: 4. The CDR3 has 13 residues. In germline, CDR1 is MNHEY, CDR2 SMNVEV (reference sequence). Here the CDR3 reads CASGRQGNYGYTF. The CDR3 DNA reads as TGTGCCAGCGGGCGACAGGGGAACTATGGCTACACCTTC.

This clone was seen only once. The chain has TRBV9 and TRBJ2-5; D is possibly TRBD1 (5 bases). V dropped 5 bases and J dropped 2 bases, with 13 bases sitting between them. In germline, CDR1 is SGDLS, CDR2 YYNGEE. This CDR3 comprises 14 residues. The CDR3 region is CASSRRGVQETQYF. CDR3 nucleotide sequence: TGTGCCAGCAGTCGAAGGGGTGTTCAAGAGACCCAGTACTTC.